This is a list of T cell receptor beta chains from one sample in a study of type 1 regulatory T cells. TCRdb processed the reads anew with MiXCR; each CDR3 protein has one entry. Of around 65,000 distinct CDR3 sequences listed, around 49% are singletons. These receptors' targets are unknown. The specimen sequenced was cultured non-Tr1 T cells, either the whole culture or a sorted T cell fraction (not recorded which). These receptors came from a human donor in good health. Both conserved end residues are part of each CDR3. Each record gives: clone size, J gene, D gene, V gene, CDR3 DNA, CDR3 protein. A D gene is named only where the DNA matches it firmly. The size field is filled for only some rows; it gives once, few, many or a size class.

>.|TRBJ2-1|TRBD2|TRBV13
TGTGCCAGCAGCTTAACTTGGGAGGGGGAGCAGTTCTTC
CASSLTWEGEQFF
>.|TRBJ1-2|TRBD1|TRBV27
TGTGCCAGCCCGACAGGGAATGGCTACACCTTC
CASPTGNGYTF
>.|TRBJ2-7|TRBD1|TRBV19
TGTGCCAGTAGTCGCAGACAGGGGATCTCTTCCTACGAGCAGTACTTC
CASSRRQGISSYEQYF
>once|TRBJ2-7|TRBD1|TRBV20-1
TGCAGTGCTAGCTTACGGACAGGGGGCGACGAGCAGTACTTC
CSASLRTGGDEQYF
>.|TRBJ2-7|TRBD2|TRBV7-2
TGTGCCAGCAGCCCCATGGGGGGGGGGATACCGTACGAGCAGTACTTC
CASSPMGGGIPYEQYF
>.|TRBJ2-1|TRBD2|TRBV19
TGTGCCAGTAGTCCTCAGGCGGGGGTGAATGAGCAGTTCTTC
CASSPQAGVNEQFF
>.|TRBJ1-1|.|TRBV28
TGTGCCAGCAGTGACTCCGCTAGGGCCGGCACTGAAGCTTTCTTT
CASSDSARAGTEAFF
>.|TRBJ2-7|.|TRBV6-6
TGTGCCAGCAGACGCGGGATAGGGGGAACCGAGCAGTACTTC
CASRRGIGGTEQYF
>.|TRBJ2-3|.|TRBV6-6
TGTGCCAGCAGGCGGCGCGCAGATACGCAGTATTTT
CASRRRADTQYF
>.|TRBJ1-6|TRBD1|TRBV15
TGTGCCAGCAGCAGGCAGGGACAGGGATATAATTCACCCCTCCACTTT
CASSRQGQGYNSPLHF
>few|TRBJ1-2|.|TRBV18
TGTGCCAGCTCACCCGAGACAAGAAGCACTTACTACACCTTC
CASSPETRSTYYTF
>.|TRBJ2-5|.|TRBV20-1
TGCAGTGCTGCCCGGGACATACAAGAGACCCAGTACTTC
CSAARDIQETQYF
>.|TRBJ2-2|TRBD1|TRBV5-4
TGTGCCAGCAGCCTAGGTGGCAGGGGGCCGTATTACACCGAGGAGCTGTTTTTT
CASSLGGRGPYYTEELFF
>.|TRBJ2-3|.|TRBV5-1
TGCGCCAGCAGCTTAGAGACGGGTCATACGCAGTATTTT
CASSLETGHTQYF
>many|TRBJ2-3|.|TRBV7-2
TGTGCCAGCAGCTCCTACACAGATACGCAGTATTTT
CASSSYTDTQYF
>.|TRBJ2-7|.|TRBV12-5
TGTGCTAGCAGCCCGACAGGCTCCTACGAGCAGTACTTC
CASSPTGSYEQYF
>.|TRBJ2-3|TRBD2|TRBV20-1
TGCAGTGCTAGTCAGCTAGCGGGGGGGCCCCTAAATACGCAGTATTTT
CSASQLAGGPLNTQYF
>.|TRBJ2-1|TRBD1|TRBV2
TGTGCCAGCAGTCCTGACAGGGGGCAGACCAATGAGCAGTTCTTC
CASSPDRGQTNEQFF
>.|TRBJ2-1|TRBD2|TRBV12-3/TRBV12-4
TGTGCCAGCTGGGCCGGGGGGGTGAACAATGAGCAGTTCTTC
CASWAGGVNNEQFF
>once|TRBJ2-6|TRBD2|TRBV20-1
TGCAGTGCTAGGAAGCGGGGGGGGTCTGGGGCCAACGTCCTGACTTTC
CSARKRGGSGANVLTF
>few|TRBJ2-1|TRBD2|TRBV20-1
TGCAGTGCGAAGAATAGGGCGGGGGGTGAGCAGTTCTTC
CSAKNRAGGEQFF
>few|TRBJ1-1|.|TRBV29-1
TGCAGCGTTGCGCTGGGGGGTATGAACACTGAAGCTTTCTTT
CSVALGGMNTEAFF
>few|TRBJ2-1|TRBD1|TRBV7-2
TGTGCCAGCGGCTTGGGCAGGGGGTCCTACAATGAGCAGTTCTTC
CASGLGRGSYNEQFF
>.|TRBJ2-1|TRBD2|TRBV7-2
TGTGCCAGCTCCGGAAAGCGGGGGTACAATGAGCAGTTCTTC
CASSGKRGYNEQFF
>.|TRBJ2-3|TRBD2|TRBV6-1
TGTGCCAGCAGTGGACTAGCGCCAATCACAGATACGCAGTATTTT
CASSGLAPITDTQYF
>.|TRBJ2-1|.|TRBV7-9
TGTGCCAGCAGCTTAGCCGTGGGGCTAAACAATGAGCAGTTCTTC
CASSLAVGLNNEQFF
>.|TRBJ1-1|.|TRBV7-2
TGTGCCAGCAGCCCCTACAGGGCTGGAACTGAAGCTTTCTTT
CASSPYRAGTEAFF
>.|TRBJ1-2|.|TRBV28
TGTGCCAGCTTCCACCCCCCGACGGCAAACTATGGCTACACCTTC
CASFHPPTANYGYTF
>.|TRBJ2-7|TRBD2|TRBV6-5
TGTGCCAGCAGTATGCGGGGGGAGACCTACGAGCAGTACTTC
CASSMRGETYEQYF
>.|TRBJ1-2|TRBD1|TRBV5-1
TGCGCCAGCAGCTTGGACCCCCCGGGACAGAGATTCTATGGCTACACCTTC
CASSLDPPGQRFYGYTF
>.|TRBJ2-7|.|TRBV27
TGTGCCAGCAGTCCACAACCCGCGCTTAGCTCCTACGAGCAGTACTTC
CASSPQPALSSYEQYF
>many|TRBJ2-1|TRBD1|TRBV20-1
TGCAGTGCTAGAGACCCAGACAGGGGGCAGTTCTTC
CSARDPDRGQFF
>.|TRBJ2-7|TRBD1|TRBV4-1
TGCGCCAGCAGCCAAGATCCCGGGACAGAAACCTACGAGCAGTACTTC
CASSQDPGTETYEQYF
>few|TRBJ2-5|TRBD2|TRBV7-9
TGTGCCAGCAGCCAGACTAGCGAGGCGACCCAGTACTTC
CASSQTSEATQYF
>few|TRBJ1-4|TRBD1|TRBV20-1
TGCAGTGCTAGATCTTACAGGGGGTCAGGGGAAAAACTGTTTTTT
CSARSYRGSGEKLFF
>once|TRBJ2-2|.|TRBV12-3/TRBV12-4
TGTGCCAGCAGTACAGAAATTACAGGGCTAGGTGGTGGCACCGGGGAGCTGTTTTTT
CASSTEITGLGGGTGELFF
>.|TRBJ1-2|.|TRBV28
TGTGCCAATGGTGGGGGCTTGTATGGCTACACCTTC
CANGGGLYGYTF
>few|TRBJ1-6|.|TRBV12-3/TRBV12-4
TGTGCCAGCCTCCCGGGTCCGGGTTCACCCCTCCACTTT
CASLPGPGSPLHF
>.|TRBJ2-7|.|TRBV7-2
TGTGCCAGCAGCTCCAGCATCAACGAGCAGTACTTC
CASSSSINEQYF
>few|TRBJ2-7|.|TRBV12-3/TRBV12-4
TGTGCCAGCAGTTTGGCCATGGGGTACGAGCAGTACTTC
CASSLAMGYEQYF
>once|TRBJ1-1|.|TRBV28
TGTGCCAGCTTAACAGGGAGCACTGAAGCTTTCTTT
CASLTGSTEAFF
>.|TRBJ2-2|TRBD1|TRBV7-6
TGTGCCAGCAGCGGGCAGGGGGTTTCCACCGGGGAGCTGTTTTTT
CASSGQGVSTGELFF
>.|TRBJ2-6|.|TRBV5-1
TGCGCCAGCAGCCCCGGAGGACGATCGGGGGCCAACGTCCTGACTTTC
CASSPGGRSGANVLTF
>once|TRBJ1-4|TRBD1|TRBV3-1
TGTGCCAGCAGCCTAGGACAGGTTGCAACTAATGAAAAACTGTTTTTT
CASSLGQVATNEKLFF
>.|TRBJ1-1|.|TRBV9
TGTGCCAGCAGCGTAGGGGACACAATGAACACTGAAGCTTTCTTT
CASSVGDTMNTEAFF
>.|TRBJ2-2|.|TRBV5-1
TGCGCCAGCAGCTTGTCACCTATTGGAACCGGGGAGCTGTTTTTT
CASSLSPIGTGELFF
>.|TRBJ1-2|TRBD1|TRBV12-3/TRBV12-4
TGTGCCAGCAGTGTCCTCAGGGGGCAAGGAGGCTACACCTTC
CASSVLRGQGGYTF
>.|TRBJ2-2|.|TRBV3-1
TGTGCCAGCAGCCTACTCAACGGGGAGCTGTTTTTT
CASSLLNGELFF
>.|TRBJ1-1|TRBD1|TRBV20-1
TGCAGTGCTAGCCGGACAGGGGTCGAAGCTTTCTTT
CSASRTGVEAFF
>many|TRBJ1-1|.|TRBV7-2
TGTGCCACCCAGGGGAACACTGAAGCTTTCTTT
CATQGNTEAFF
>.|TRBJ2-3|.|TRBV5-1
TGCGCCAGCAGCTTGGTAAGGGGAGAGGGCACAGATACGCAGTATTTT
CASSLVRGEGTDTQYF
>few|TRBJ1-1|.|TRBV20-1
TGCAGTCGGTGGCGGGGAGTAACTGAAGCTTTCTTT
CSRWRGVTEAFF
>few|TRBJ1-1|.|TRBV27
TGTGCCAGCAGTTTACGCCGACAGGCCTCCAACACTGAAGCTTTCTTT
CASSLRRQASNTEAFF
>.|TRBJ2-7|TRBD1|TRBV6-2/TRBV6-3
TGTGCCAGCAGTTACCCCCGGACAGGGGGCTACGAGCAGTACTTC
CASSYPRTGGYEQYF
>few|TRBJ2-7|.|TRBV7-2
TGTGCCAGCAGCTTAATGAGGTATGGGGTCGAGCAGTACTTC
CASSLMRYGVEQYF